This T cell receptor beta chain was recovered during a study of T-cell memory formation after mild COVID-19. This clonotype showed up just a few times. Barcoded TCR alpha and TCR beta cDNA libraries with UMIs came from 5'RACE using constant-segment primers. TCRdb itself ran the 5' RACE reads through MiXCR, one entry per CDR3 protein. In the table there are about 400,000 distinct CDR3 sequences, about a quarter of which are singletons. The source material was PBMCs or a T cell subset sorted from them (not recorded which). This sequence originates from an adult woman who had mild COVID-19 (a few samples of this study predate the infection). Cell type and time point are not known.

The CDR3 DNA is TGCGCCAGCAGCCCGACGAGAACAGCGGCAGATACGCAGTATTTT. It yields the protein CASSPTRTAADTQYF. The chain carries TRBV4-3 and TRBJ2-3; D possibly corresponds to TRBD2 (5 bases). The CDR3 runs 15 residues. Germline assignment: CDR1 LGHNA and CDR2 YSLEER. The V and J ends lost 4 bases and 4 bases respectively, with 15 bases between them.